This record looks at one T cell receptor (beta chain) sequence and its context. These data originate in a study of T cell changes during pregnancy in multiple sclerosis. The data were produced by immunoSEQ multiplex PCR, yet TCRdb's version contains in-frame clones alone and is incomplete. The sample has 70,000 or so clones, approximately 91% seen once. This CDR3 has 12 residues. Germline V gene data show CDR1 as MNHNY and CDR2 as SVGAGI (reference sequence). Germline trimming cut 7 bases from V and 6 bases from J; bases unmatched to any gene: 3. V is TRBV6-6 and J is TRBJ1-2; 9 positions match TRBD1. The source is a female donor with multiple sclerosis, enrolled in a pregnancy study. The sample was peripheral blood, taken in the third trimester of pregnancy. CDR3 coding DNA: TGTGCCAGCAATGGACAGGGGAATGGCTACACCTTC. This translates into CASNGQGNGYTF.